The present entry profiles one T cell receptor beta chain with its context. This clonotype has at least ten counts. The antigen it binds to is not known. The input lacks base qualities; no much larger clone sits a single base away. The TCR beta CDR3 regions were amplified from the RNA transcripts. For the first round of RT-PCR on the TCR CDR3, the HTBI primer set was used together with the Qiagen OneStep RT-PCR kit. The libraries were constructed in a second round of multiplex PCR and then size-selected and purified. The libraries were sequenced on an Illumina HiSeq2000 using paired-end 100 bp reads. For the original study's pipeline: SOAPnuke was used to process the raw data, with reads discarded if the reads contained adapters or uncalled bases, had a mean Phred below 15, or lacked an exact constant-primer or identifier match. COPE v1.2.5 was used to merge the high-quality paired reads, and each unique nucleotide sequence was defined as a clonotype. Clonotypes were aligned to IMGT TRBV, TRBD and TRBJ reference segments using MiTCR v1.1. Only V-J combinations with frequency above 0.0001, covering about 99% of repertoires, were analysed. The TCS score was defined as F50 (clonal expansion) divided by E x V (chaos), with BLOSUM62-based TCRdist calculated between CDR3 peptides within each V-J. Welch's t-statistics and random forest reduced several hundred V-J features to around 14, which were used in a naive Bayes classifier (R e1071). The Morisita-Horn index was used to measure how similar the thyroid and blood repertoires were. The public reads were run again by TCRdb, first through fastp at Q25 and then through MiXCR, and only productive beta chains were kept. When rows share a CDR3 protein, they turn into one entry using the most common DNA and genes. TCRdb, not the original authors, processed these V and J calls. This sample comprises about 840,000 distinct CDR3 sequences, approximately 40% of them detected only once. Together, the top ten hold 7.5% to 9.5% of the sample.

These data come from a study of T cells in Graves' hyperthyroidism and ophthalmopathy (dated by TCRdb to the late 2010s). Broadly, across the study: Peripheral blood was collected at initial diagnosis, before any treatment. To identify distinguishing TCR V-J signatures, a discovery cohort of about 100 patients was used, comprising some 45 with Graves' ophthalmopathy and roughly 60 with stable Graves' hyperthyroidism. Whether ophthalmopathy could be predicted prospectively was tested in an independent validation cohort made up of under 20 hyperthyroidism patients plus 17 patients who later progressed to ophthalmopathy. In addition, the study compared T-cell repertoires in thyroid tissue and in blood from several Graves' hyperthyroidism patients. For training and testing, the 100 or so patients in the discovery cohort were randomly divided in a 7:3 ratio. TCR Vbeta CDR3 sequencing of 140 or so peripheral blood samples (over 40 ophthalmopathy, about 75 hyperthyroidism and roughly 17 progressor patients) is reported in the paper. Once sampling was done, hyperthyroidism patients were given methimazole at a starting dose of 30 mg daily, whereas ophthalmopathy patients were given high-dose intravenous methylprednisolone.

The germline V gene yields SGHVS for CDR1 and FNYEAQ for CDR2. Spanning cysteine to phenylalanine, the CDR3 consists of 13 amino acids. Of the read, only the CDR3 DNA is kept; its 39 bases are in frame from base 1. Trimming at the junction amounts to 3 bases on V and 0 bases on J, and the germline ends lie 5 bases apart. A patient counted as having stable Graves' hyperthyroidism if no progression to ophthalmopathy occurred over 18 months of follow-up. Hyperthyroidism patients were newly diagnosed, with disease duration under 2 months, and aged 18 to 65 years. The study excluded patients with uncontrolled infections, other autoimmune diseases, pregnancy or lactation. Diagnoses relied on clinical symptoms, serum thyroxine and TRAb, thyroid ultrasound and orbital computed tomography. PBMCs were separated from 8 to 10 ml of fresh peripheral blood using Ficoll-Paque density gradient centrifugation. Trizol reagent was used to extract total RNA, and RNA quality was then checked on an Agilent 2100 Bioanalyzer.

Overall study results and their limits: Most expanded thyroid clonotypes (frequency above 0.001) were also detected in blood, a finding suggesting that blood repertoires may reflect thyroid immune responses. No statistical method was used to set the sample size in advance, and investigators knew the group allocation. In validation, the model predicted progression to ophthalmopathy a median of about 5.9 months before onset, with about 64% sensitivity and nearly 75% specificity. A 13 V-J signature model separated ophthalmopathy from stable hyperthyroidism, with over 85% sensitivity and roughly 81% specificity in cross-validation and 80%/75% in testing.

The rearranged segments are TRBV7-6 and TRBJ2-5, with no confident D gene call. The specimen sequenced was blood. This receptor was taken from a man younger than 35 with Graves' hyperthyroidism. The CDR3 has the sequence CASSFGDQETQYF. The DNA is as follows: TGTGCCAGCAGCTTCGGTGACCAAGAGACCCAGTACTTC.